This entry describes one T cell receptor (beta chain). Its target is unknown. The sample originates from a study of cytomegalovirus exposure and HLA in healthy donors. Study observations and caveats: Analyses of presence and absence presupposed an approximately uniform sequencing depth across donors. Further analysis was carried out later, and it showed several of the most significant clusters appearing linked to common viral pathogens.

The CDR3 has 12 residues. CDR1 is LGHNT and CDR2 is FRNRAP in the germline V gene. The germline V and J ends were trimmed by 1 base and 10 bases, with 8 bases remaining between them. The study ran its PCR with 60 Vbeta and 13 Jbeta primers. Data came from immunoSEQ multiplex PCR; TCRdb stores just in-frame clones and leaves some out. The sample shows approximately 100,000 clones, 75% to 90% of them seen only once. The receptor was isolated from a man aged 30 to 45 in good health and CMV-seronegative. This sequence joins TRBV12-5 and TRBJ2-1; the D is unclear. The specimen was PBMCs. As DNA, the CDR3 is TGTGCTAGTGGTTTGGCACACGGGGAGCAGTTCTTC. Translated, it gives CASGLAHGEQFF. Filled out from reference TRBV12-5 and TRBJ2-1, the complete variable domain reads DARVTQTPRHKVTEMGQEVTMRCQPILGHNTVFWYRQTMMQGLELLAYFRNRAPLDDSGMPKDRFSAEMPDATLATLKIQPSEPRDSAVYFCASGLAHGEQFFGPGTRLTVL.